A selection of T cell receptor beta chains follows, all from one sample in a study of identical twins. Each CDR3 protein gets one entry after TCRdb re-called the 5' RACE reads with MiXCR. The sample holds approximately 300,000 distinct CDR3 sequences, over 8.5% seen once. These records were also assigned to another study, of yellow fever vaccine responses in identical twins.

Material for sequencing was CD8+ T cells sorted from blood. The origin of the receptors is a woman in her late teens or twenties in good health. The CDR3 runs from the conserved cysteine through the conserved F or W. The order of the fields is J gene, CDR3 length, clone size, D gene, V gene, CDR3 DNA, CDR3 protein. D genes are given only for firm matches. Size tells how often a clone was seen (once, few, many) or the class of an expanded clone, and some rows leave it out.

j_gene: TRBJ2-2
len: 16
abundance: many
d_gene: NA
v_gene: TRBV20-1
CDR3nt: TGCAGTGCTAGAGTAGCTTTGGGGTCAGGCACCGGGGAGCTGTTTTTT
CDR3aa: CSARVALGSGTGELFF

j_gene: TRBJ2-1
len: 16
abundance: many
d_gene: TRBD2
v_gene: TRBV12-3/TRBV12-4
CDR3nt: TGTGCCAGCAGCCCCGAGCTAGCGGGGATCTACAATGAGCAGTTCTTC
CDR3aa: CASSPELAGIYNEQFF

j_gene: TRBJ2-7
len: 15
abundance: NA
d_gene: NA
v_gene: TRBV3-1
CDR3nt: TGTGCCAGCAGCCAAGATCCCTCGACTAGTTACGAGCAGTACTTC
CDR3aa: CASSQDPSTSYEQYF

j_gene: TRBJ2-7
len: 15
abundance: few
d_gene: TRBD1
v_gene: TRBV2
CDR3nt: TGTGCCAGCAGTGAATGGGGACAGGGAGCCTACGAGCAGTACTTC
CDR3aa: CASSEWGQGAYEQYF

j_gene: TRBJ2-7
len: 15
abundance: many
d_gene: TRBD2
v_gene: TRBV4-2
CDR3nt: TGTGCCAGCAGCCGGGGGACTAGCGGGAGCTACGAGCAGTACTTC
CDR3aa: CASSRGTSGSYEQYF

j_gene: TRBJ1-1
len: 12
abundance: many
d_gene: TRBD1
v_gene: TRBV29-1
CDR3nt: TGCAGCGGTATAGCAGGGGGCACTGAAGCTTTCTTT
CDR3aa: CSGIAGGTEAFF

j_gene: TRBJ2-3
len: 16
abundance: NA
d_gene: NA
v_gene: TRBV25-1
CDR3nt: TGTGCCAGCAGTTCGCTACGGGACCAAAGTCCAGATACGCAGTATTTT
CDR3aa: CASSSLRDQSPDTQYF

j_gene: TRBJ2-1
len: 13
abundance: NA
d_gene: TRBD2
v_gene: TRBV2
CDR3nt: TGTGCCAGTCTAGCGGGAGGGCGGAATGAGCAGTTCTTC
CDR3aa: CASLAGGRNEQFF

j_gene: TRBJ1-2
len: 11
abundance: NA
d_gene: NA
v_gene: TRBV12-3/TRBV12-4
CDR3nt: TGTGCCAGCAGTTCACAATTTGGCTACACCTTC
CDR3aa: CASSSQFGYTF

j_gene: TRBJ2-5
len: 12
abundance: few
d_gene: NA
v_gene: TRBV28
CDR3nt: TGTGCCAGCAGTTTCTCGCAGCCGGCCCAGTACTTC
CDR3aa: CASSFSQPAQYF

j_gene: TRBJ2-5
len: 15
abundance: NA
d_gene: NA
v_gene: TRBV11-2
CDR3nt: TGTGCCAGCAGCTTACATCAGGGGCCTAGTAGGACCCAGTACTTC
CDR3aa: CASSLHQGPSRTQYF

j_gene: TRBJ2-7
len: 14
abundance: NA
d_gene: TRBD1
v_gene: TRBV27
CDR3nt: TGTGCCAGCAGTGATGACAGGGTTTTGAGCGAGCAGTACTTC
CDR3aa: CASSDDRVLSEQYF

j_gene: TRBJ2-7
len: 14
abundance: many
d_gene: TRBD2
v_gene: TRBV27
CDR3nt: TGTGCCAGCAGCCGACTAGCGGGAGGGTACGAGCAGTACTTC
CDR3aa: CASSRLAGGYEQYF

j_gene: TRBJ2-1
len: 15
abundance: NA
d_gene: TRBD2
v_gene: TRBV28
CDR3nt: TGTGCCAGCAGTTTTTTTCTGGGAGGGCCAAATGAGCAGTTCTTC
CDR3aa: CASSFFLGGPNEQFF

j_gene: TRBJ1-4
len: 18
abundance: NA
d_gene: TRBD1
v_gene: TRBV11-1
CDR3nt: TGTGCCAGCAGCTTTCAGGGGGCGGGCAGGGGCCCGAATGAAAAACTGTTTTTT
CDR3aa: CASSFQGAGRGPNEKLFF

j_gene: TRBJ1-5
len: 14
abundance: many
d_gene: NA
v_gene: TRBV7-2
CDR3nt: TGTGCCAGCAGCTTAGGCGGTACCAATCAGCCCCAGCATTTT
CDR3aa: CASSLGGTNQPQHF

j_gene: TRBJ2-5
len: 14
abundance: NA
d_gene: NA
v_gene: TRBV20-1
CDR3nt: TGCAGTGCTAGAGTTGGAGATGGTCAAGAGACCCAGTACTTC
CDR3aa: CSARVGDGQETQYF

j_gene: TRBJ2-1
len: 17
abundance: few
d_gene: NA
v_gene: TRBV19
CDR3nt: TGTGCCAGTAGTATTCGCGGGGCGGTACTTTCCTACAATGAGCAGTTCTTC
CDR3aa: CASSIRGAVLSYNEQFF

j_gene: TRBJ2-2
len: 15
abundance: many
d_gene: NA
v_gene: TRBV15
CDR3nt: TGTGCCACCAATACTGGGCAGGGCTACACCGGGGAGCTGTTTTTT
CDR3aa: CATNTGQGYTGELFF

j_gene: TRBJ1-3
len: 14
abundance: many
d_gene: NA
v_gene: TRBV7-9
CDR3nt: TGTGCCAGCAAGCTTCAGGGCTCTGGAAACACCATATATTTT
CDR3aa: CASKLQGSGNTIYF

j_gene: TRBJ2-7
len: 16
abundance: NA
d_gene: TRBD2
v_gene: TRBV20-1
CDR3nt: TGCAGTGCTAGAGATCAAAGCGGGAGGAGCTCCTACGAGCAGTACTTC
CDR3aa: CSARDQSGRSSYEQYF

j_gene: TRBJ2-7
len: 13
abundance: few
d_gene: NA
v_gene: TRBV6-1
CDR3nt: TGTGCCAGCAGCCCGGGGAACCCGCAGGCGCAGTACTTC
CDR3aa: CASSPGNPQAQYF

j_gene: TRBJ2-5
len: 12
abundance: NA
d_gene: NA
v_gene: TRBV2
CDR3nt: TGTGCCGGGGTGGAGGGGCAAGAGACCCAGTACTTC
CDR3aa: CAGVEGQETQYF

j_gene: TRBJ2-7
len: 16
abundance: many
d_gene: TRBD2
v_gene: TRBV4-2
CDR3nt: TGTGCCAGCAGCCAAGATCCAGCGGGGACCTCCTACGAGCAGTACTTC
CDR3aa: CASSQDPAGTSYEQYF

j_gene: TRBJ1-1
len: 13
abundance: NA
d_gene: NA
v_gene: TRBV10-3
CDR3nt: TGTGCCATCAGTGAGGTTGACAGAATAGAAGCTTTCTTT
CDR3aa: CAISEVDRIEAFF

j_gene: TRBJ2-3
len: 15
abundance: NA
d_gene: TRBD2
v_gene: TRBV28
CDR3nt: TGTGCCAGCACGCCGGGCGGGAGGGCTGTAGATACGCAGTATTTT
CDR3aa: CASTPGGRAVDTQYF

j_gene: TRBJ2-1
len: 12
abundance: many
d_gene: NA
v_gene: TRBV7-9
CDR3nt: TGTGCCAGCAGGACGTCAGGCGATGAGCAGTTCTTC
CDR3aa: CASRTSGDEQFF

j_gene: TRBJ2-7
len: 11
abundance: NA
d_gene: NA
v_gene: TRBV20-1
CDR3nt: TGCAGTGCTAGAGACGGTTACGAGCAGTACTTC
CDR3aa: CSARDGYEQYF

j_gene: TRBJ2-3
len: 10
abundance: NA
d_gene: NA
v_gene: TRBV6-2/TRBV6-3
CDR3nt: TGTGCCAGCAGCCACGGACAGCAGTATTTT
CDR3aa: CASSHGQQYF

j_gene: TRBJ1-5
len: 15
abundance: NA
d_gene: TRBD1
v_gene: TRBV6-5
CDR3nt: TGTGCCAGCAGTTACGGACAGGCGAGCAATCAGCCCCAGCATTTT
CDR3aa: CASSYGQASNQPQHF

j_gene: TRBJ2-7
len: 16
abundance: few
d_gene: NA
v_gene: TRBV4-3
CDR3nt: TGCGCCAGCAGCCCAGACACGGGACGCGGGGCCTACGAGCAGTACTTC
CDR3aa: CASSPDTGRGAYEQYF

j_gene: TRBJ2-3
len: 16
abundance: NA
d_gene: NA
v_gene: TRBV6-1
CDR3nt: TGTGCCAGCAGTCTTGACCGCGATCCGGCCGAGAAGACGCAGTATTTT
CDR3aa: CASSLDRDPAEKTQYF